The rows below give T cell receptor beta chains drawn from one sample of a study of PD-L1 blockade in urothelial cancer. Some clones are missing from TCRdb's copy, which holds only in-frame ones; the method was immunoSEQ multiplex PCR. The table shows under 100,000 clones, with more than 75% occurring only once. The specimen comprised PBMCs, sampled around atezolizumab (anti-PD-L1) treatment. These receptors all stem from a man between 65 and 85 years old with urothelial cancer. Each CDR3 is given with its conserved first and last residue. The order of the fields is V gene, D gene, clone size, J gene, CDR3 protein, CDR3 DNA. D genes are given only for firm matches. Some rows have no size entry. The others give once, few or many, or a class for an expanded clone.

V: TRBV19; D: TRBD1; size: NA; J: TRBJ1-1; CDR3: CASSMEGADTEAFF; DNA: TGTGCCAGTAGTATGGAGGGGGCGGACACTGAAGCTTTCTTT
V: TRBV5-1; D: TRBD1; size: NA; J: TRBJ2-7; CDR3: CASSLTGDEQYF; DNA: TGCGCCAGCAGCTTGACAGGGGACGAGCAGTACTTC
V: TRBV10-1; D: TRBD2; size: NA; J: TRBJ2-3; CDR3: CASSDSTGLAGDGSTDTQYF; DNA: TGCGCCAGCAGTGATTCTACGGGACTAGCGGGTGACGGAAGCACAGATACGCAGTATTTT
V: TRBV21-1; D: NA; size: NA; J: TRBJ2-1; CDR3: CASSKVGLGVTYNEQFF; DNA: TGTGCCAGCAGCAAAGTGGGACTAGGGGTGACCTACAATGAGCAGTTCTTC
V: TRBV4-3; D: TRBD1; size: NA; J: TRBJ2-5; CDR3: CASSHLGQGNQETQYF; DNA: TGCGCCAGCAGCCACCTGGGACAGGGGAACCAAGAGACCCAGTACTTC
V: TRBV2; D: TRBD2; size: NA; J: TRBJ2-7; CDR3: CATQREGLSYEQYF; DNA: TGTGCCACCCAGCGGGAGGGACTCTCCTACGAGCAGTACTTC
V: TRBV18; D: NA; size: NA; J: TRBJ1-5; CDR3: CASSLSNENQPQHF; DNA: TGTGCCAGCTCACTAAGCAACGAAAATCAGCCCCAGCATTTT
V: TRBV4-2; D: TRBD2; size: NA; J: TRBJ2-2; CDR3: CASSQGTSGNTGELFF; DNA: TGTGCCAGCAGCCAAGGGACTAGCGGAAACACCGGGGAGCTGTTTTTT
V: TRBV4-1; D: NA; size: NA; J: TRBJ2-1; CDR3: CASSQGILRRSSYNEQFF; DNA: TGCGCTAGCAGCCAAGGAATCTTACGGAGGAGCTCCTACAATGAGCAGTTCTTC
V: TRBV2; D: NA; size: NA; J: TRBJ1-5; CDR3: CASTPERGNQPQHF; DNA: TGTGCCAGCACCCCCGAGCGGGGCAATCAGCCCCAGCATTTT
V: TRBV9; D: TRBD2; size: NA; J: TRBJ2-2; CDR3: CASSVGLLWSGATGELFF; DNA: TGTGCCAGCAGCGTAGGTCTATTATGGAGCGGGGCCACCGGGGAGCTGTTTTTT
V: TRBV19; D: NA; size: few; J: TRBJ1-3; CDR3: CASSIGQGGGNTIYF; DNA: TGTGCCAGTAGTATTGGGCAGGGAGGTGGAAACACCATATATTTT